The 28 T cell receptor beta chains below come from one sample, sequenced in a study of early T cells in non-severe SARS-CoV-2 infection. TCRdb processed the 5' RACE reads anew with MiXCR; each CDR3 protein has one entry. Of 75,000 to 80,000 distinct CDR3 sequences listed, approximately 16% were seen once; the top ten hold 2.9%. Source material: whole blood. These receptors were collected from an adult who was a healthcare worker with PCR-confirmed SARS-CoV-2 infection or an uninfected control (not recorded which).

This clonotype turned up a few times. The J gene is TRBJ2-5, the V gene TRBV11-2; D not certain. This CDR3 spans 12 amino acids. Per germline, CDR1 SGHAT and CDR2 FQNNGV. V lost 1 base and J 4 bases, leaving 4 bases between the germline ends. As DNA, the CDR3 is TGTGCCAGCAGCTTAGTAACAGAGACCCAGTACTTC. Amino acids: CASSLVTETQYF.

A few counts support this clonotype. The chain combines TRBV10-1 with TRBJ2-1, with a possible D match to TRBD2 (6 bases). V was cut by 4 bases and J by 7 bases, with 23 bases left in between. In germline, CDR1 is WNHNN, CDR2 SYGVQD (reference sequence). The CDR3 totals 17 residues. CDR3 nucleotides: TGCGCCAGCAGTGTTGGTCGGGACTTTCCTGTAGGGAATGAGCAGTTCTTC. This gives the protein CASSVGRDFPVGNEQFF.

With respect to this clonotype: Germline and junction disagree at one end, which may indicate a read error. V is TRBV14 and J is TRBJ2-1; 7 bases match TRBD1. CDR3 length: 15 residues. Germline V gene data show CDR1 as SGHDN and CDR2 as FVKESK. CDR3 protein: CASSQLGQIYNEQFF. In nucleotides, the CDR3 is TGTGCCAGCAGCCAGTTGGGACAGATCTACAATGAGCAGTTTTTC.

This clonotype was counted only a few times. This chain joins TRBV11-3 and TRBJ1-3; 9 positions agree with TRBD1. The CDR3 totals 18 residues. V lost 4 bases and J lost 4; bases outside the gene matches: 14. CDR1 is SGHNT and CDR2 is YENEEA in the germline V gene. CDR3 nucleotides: TGTGCCAGCAGCTGGGAAAGAGGACAGGGGCTTGGAGGAAACACCATATATTTT. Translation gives CASSWERGQGLGGNTIYF.

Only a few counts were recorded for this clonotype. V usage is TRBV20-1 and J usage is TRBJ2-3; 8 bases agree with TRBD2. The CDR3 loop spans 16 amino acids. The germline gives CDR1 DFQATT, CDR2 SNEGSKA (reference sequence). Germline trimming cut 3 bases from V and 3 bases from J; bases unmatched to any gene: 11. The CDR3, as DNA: TGCAGTGCTAGCCGGTTTCGGGGGGGCCTTACAGATACGCAGTATTTT. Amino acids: CSASRFRGGLTDTQYF.

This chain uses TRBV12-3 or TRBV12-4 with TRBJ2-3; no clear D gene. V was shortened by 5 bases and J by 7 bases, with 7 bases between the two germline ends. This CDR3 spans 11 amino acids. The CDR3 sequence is CASSPEYTQYF. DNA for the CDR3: TGTGCCAGCAGTCCGGAGTATACGCAGTATTTT.

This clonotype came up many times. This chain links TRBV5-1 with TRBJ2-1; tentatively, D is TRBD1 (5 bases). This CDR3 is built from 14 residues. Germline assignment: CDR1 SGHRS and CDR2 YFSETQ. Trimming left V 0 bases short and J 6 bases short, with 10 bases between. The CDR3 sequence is CASSLDWGTNEQFF. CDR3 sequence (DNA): TGCGCCAGCAGCTTGGACTGGGGCACCAATGAGCAGTTCTTC.

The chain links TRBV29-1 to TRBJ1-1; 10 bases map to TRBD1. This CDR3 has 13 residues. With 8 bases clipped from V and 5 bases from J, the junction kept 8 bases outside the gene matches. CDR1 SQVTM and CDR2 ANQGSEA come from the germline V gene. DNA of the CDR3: TGCAGCATCCGGACAGGGGGGGAAACTGAAGCTTTCTTT. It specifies CSIRTGGETEAFF.

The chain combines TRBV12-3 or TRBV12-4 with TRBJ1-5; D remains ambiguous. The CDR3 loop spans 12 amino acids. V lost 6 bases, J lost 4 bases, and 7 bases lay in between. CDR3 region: CASRTGNQPQHF. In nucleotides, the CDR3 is TGTGCCAGCAGAACCGGGAATCAGCCCCAGCATTTT.

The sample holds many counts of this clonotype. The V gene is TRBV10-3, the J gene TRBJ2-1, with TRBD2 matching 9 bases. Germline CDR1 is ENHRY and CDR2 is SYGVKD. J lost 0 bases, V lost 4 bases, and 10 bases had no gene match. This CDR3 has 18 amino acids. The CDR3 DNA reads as TGTGCCATCAGTGGGGTGCCTAGCGGGATGAGCTCCTACAATGAGCAGTTCTTC. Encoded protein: CAISGVPSGMSSYNEQFF.

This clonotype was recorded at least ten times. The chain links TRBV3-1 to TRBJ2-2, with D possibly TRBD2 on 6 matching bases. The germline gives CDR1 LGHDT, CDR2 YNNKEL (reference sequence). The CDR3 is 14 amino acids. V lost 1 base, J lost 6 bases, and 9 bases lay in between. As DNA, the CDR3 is TGTGCCAGCAGCCAAGCGCCGGGGGCCGGGGAGCTGTTTTTT. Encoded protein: CASSQAPGAGELFF.

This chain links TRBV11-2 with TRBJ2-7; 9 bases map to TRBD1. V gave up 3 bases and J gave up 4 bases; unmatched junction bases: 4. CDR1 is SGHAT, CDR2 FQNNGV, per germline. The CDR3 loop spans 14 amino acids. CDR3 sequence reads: CASSFTGGWYEQYF. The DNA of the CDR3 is TGTGCCAGCAGCTTTACAGGGGGCTGGTACGAGCAGTACTTC.

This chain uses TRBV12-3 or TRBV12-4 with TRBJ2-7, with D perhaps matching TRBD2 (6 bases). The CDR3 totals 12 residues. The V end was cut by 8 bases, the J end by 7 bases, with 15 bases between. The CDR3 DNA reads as TGTGCCAGCGTGGGTGAAGGGAGGGAGCAGTACTTC. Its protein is CASVGEGREQYF.

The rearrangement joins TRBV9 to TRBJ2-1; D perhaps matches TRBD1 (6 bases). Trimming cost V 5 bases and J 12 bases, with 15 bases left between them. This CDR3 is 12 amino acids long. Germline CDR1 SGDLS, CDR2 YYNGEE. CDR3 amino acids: CASSGGPGVQFF. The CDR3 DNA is TGTGCCAGCAGTGGGGGCCCCGGGGTGCAGTTCTTC.

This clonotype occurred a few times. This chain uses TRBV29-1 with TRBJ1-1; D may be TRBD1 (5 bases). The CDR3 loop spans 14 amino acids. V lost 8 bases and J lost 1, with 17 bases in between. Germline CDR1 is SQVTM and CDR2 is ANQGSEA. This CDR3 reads CSSSHWGKNTEAFF. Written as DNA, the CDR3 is TGCAGCTCCTCCCACTGGGGGAAGAACACTGAAGCTTTCTTT.

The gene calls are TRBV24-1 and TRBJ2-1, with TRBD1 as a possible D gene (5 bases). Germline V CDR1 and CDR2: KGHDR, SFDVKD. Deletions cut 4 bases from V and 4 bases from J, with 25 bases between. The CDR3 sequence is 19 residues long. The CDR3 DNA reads TGTGCCACCAGTGACCCCCCAGCCACCTCATCAGGGTTATACAATGAGCAGTTCTTC. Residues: CATSDPPATSSGLYNEQFF.

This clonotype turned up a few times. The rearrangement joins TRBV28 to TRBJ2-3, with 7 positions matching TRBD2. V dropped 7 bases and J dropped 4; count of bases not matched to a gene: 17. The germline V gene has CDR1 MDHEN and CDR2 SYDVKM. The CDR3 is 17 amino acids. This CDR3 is CASTQGGLVVRADTQYF. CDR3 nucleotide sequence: TGTGCCAGCACGCAAGGCGGACTAGTAGTTCGCGCAGATACGCAGTATTTT. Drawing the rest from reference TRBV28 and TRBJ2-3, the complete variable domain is DVKVTQSSRYLVKRTGEKVFLECVQDMDHENMFWYRQDPGLGLRLIYFSYDVKMKEKGDIPEGYSVSREKKERFSLILESASTNQTSMYLCASTQGGLVVRADTQYFGPGTRLTVL.

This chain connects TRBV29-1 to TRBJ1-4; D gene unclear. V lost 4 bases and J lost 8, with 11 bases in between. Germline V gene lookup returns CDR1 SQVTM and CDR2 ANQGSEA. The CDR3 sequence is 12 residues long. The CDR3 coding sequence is TGCAGCGTTGTCTCCAGTGGGGAAAAACTGTTTTTT. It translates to CSVVSSGEKLFF.

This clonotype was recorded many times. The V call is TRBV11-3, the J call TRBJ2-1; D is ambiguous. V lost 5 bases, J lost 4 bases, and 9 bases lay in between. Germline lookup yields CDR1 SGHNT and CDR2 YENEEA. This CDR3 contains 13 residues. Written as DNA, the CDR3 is TGTGCCAGCAGCCCGACTCGTTACAATGAGCAGTTCTTC. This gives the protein CASSPTRYNEQFF.

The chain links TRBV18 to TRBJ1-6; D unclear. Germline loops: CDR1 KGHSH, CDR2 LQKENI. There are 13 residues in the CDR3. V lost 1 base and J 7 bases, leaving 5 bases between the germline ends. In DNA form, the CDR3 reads TGTGCCAGCTCACCACAAACCAATTCACCCCTCCACTTT. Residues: CASSPQTNSPLHF.

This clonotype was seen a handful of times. The CDR3 loop reads CASSLGGGDEKLFF. The CDR3 coding sequence is TGTGCCAGCAGCTTAGGCGGGGGGGACGAAAAACTGTTTTTT. This chain links TRBV7-9 with TRBJ1-4; maybe TRBD1 (5 bases). V lost 1 base and J lost 8, with 11 bases in between. CDR1 and CDR2 from the germline V gene are SEHNR and FQNEAQ (reference sequence). This CDR3 spans 14 amino acids.

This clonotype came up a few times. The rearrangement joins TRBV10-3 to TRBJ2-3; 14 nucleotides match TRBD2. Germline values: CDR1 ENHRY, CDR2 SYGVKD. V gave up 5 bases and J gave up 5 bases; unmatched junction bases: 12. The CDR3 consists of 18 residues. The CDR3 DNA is TGTGCCATCAGTCCCCCGGGACTAGCGGGAGCATTGGGAGATACGCAGTATTTT. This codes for CAISPPGLAGALGDTQYF.

This CDR3 is CASSESQGTRGYTF. The CDR3 DNA reads as TGTGCCAGCAGTGAATCCCAGGGGACTCGTGGCTACACCTTC. The chain combines TRBV6-1 with TRBJ1-2; TRBD1 might be the D (6 bases). This CDR3 has 14 residues. Germline assignment: CDR1 MNHNS and CDR2 SASEGT. V lost 2 bases and J lost 7, with 14 bases in between.

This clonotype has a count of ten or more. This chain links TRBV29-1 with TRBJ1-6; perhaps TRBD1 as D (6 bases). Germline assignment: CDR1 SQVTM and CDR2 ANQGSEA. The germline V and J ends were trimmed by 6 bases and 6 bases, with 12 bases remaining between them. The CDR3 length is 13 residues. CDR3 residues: CSVARTANSPLHF. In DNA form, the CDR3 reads TGCAGCGTAGCCAGGACAGCTAATTCACCCCTCCACTTT.

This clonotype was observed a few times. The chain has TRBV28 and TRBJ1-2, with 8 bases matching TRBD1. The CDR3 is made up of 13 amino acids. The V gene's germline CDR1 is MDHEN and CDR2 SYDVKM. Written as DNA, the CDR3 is TGTGCGGGCTTTGGACAGGGTGACTATGGCTACACCTTC. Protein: CAGFGQGDYGYTF.

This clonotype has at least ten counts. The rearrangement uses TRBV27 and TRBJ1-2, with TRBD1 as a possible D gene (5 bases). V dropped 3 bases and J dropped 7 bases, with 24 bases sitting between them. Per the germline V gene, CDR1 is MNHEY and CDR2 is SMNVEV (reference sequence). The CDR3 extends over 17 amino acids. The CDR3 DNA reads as TGTGCCAGCAGTTTCTCAGGGTTGAGGAGTCCCTTTTTTGGCTACACCTTC. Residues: CASSFSGLRSPFFGYTF.

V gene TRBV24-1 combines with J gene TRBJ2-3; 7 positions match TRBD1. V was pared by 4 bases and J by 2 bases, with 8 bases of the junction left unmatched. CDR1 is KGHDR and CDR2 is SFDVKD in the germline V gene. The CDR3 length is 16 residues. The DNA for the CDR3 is TGTGCCACCAGTGACCGGAACAGGGGCCCCACAGATACGCAGTATTTT. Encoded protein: CATSDRNRGPTDTQYF.

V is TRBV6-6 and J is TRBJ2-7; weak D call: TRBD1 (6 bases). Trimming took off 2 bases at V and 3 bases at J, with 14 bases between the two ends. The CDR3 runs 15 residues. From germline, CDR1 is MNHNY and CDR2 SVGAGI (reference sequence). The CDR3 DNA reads TGTGCCAGCAGTTACCCGGTGGGGGCGAGCTACGAGCAGTACTTC. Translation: CASSYPVGASYEQYF.